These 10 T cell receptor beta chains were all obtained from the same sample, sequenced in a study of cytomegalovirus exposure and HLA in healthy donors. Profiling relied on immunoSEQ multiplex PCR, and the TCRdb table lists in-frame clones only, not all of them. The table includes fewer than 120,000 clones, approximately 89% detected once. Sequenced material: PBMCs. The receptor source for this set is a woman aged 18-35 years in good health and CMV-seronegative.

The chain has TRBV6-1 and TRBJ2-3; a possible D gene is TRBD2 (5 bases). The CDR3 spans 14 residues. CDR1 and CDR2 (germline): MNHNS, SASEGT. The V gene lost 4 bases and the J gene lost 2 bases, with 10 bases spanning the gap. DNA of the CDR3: TGTGCCAGCAGTGGAAGGGAGTTCACAGATACGCAGTATTTT. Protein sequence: CASSGREFTDTQYF.

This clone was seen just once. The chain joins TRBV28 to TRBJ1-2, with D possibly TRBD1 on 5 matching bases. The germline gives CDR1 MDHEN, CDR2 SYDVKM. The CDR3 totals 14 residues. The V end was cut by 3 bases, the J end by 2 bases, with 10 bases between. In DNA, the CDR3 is TGTGCCAGCAGTTTGGTAGGGGCGAACTATGGCTACACCTTC. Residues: CASSLVGANYGYTF.

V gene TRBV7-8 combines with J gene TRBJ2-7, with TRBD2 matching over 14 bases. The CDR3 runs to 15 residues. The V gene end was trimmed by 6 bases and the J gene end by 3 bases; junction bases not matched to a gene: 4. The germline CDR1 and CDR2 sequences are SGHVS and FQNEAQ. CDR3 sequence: CASRKTSGGGYEQYF. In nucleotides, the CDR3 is TGTGCCAGCAGAAAGACTAGCGGGGGGGGCTACGAGCAGTACTTC.

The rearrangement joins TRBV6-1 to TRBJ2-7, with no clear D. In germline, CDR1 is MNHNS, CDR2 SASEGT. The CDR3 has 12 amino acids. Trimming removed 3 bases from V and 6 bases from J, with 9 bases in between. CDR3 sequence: CASSDRSPEQYF. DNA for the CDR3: TGTGCCAGCAGTGACCGGTCCCCCGAGCAGTACTTC.

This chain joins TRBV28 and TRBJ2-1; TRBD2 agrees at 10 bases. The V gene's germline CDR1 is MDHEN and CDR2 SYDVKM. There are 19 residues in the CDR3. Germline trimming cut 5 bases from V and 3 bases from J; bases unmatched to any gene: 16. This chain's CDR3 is CASSLLPSFTSGVYNEQFF. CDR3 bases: TGTGCCAGCAGTCTTTTGCCCTCTTTTACTAGCGGGGTCTACAATGAGCAGTTCTTC.

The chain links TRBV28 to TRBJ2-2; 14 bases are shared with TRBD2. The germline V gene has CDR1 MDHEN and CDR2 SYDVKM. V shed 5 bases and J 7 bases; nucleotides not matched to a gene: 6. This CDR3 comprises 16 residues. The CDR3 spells CASSPGLAGEGGELFF. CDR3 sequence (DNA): TGTGCCAGCAGTCCGGGACTAGCGGGAGAGGGCGGGGAGCTGTTTTTT.

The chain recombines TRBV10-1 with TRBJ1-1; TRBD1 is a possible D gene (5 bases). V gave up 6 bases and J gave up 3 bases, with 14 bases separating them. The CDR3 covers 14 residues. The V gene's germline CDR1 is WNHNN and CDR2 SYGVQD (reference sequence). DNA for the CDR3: TGCGCCAGCAGCTCCGGGGGGATAGACACTGAAGCTTTCTTT. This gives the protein CASSSGGIDTEAFF.

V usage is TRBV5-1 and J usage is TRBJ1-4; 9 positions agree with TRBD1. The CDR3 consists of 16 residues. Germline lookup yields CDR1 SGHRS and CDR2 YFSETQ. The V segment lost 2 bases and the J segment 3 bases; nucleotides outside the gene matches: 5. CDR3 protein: CASSFRDRDANEKLFF. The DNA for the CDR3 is TGCGCCAGCAGCTTCCGGGACAGGGATGCTAATGAAAAACTGTTTTTT.

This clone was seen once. CDR3 DNA sequence: TGTGCCAGCATCCATAACTTGGACAGAGGCACAGATACGCAGTATTTT. It codes for CASIHNLDRGTDTQYF. The J gene is TRBJ2-3, the V gene TRBV5-6, with a possible D match to TRBD1 (6 bases). V lost 6 bases and J 1 base, leaving 18 bases between the germline ends. Per germline, CDR1 SGHDT and CDR2 YYEEEE. The CDR3 runs 16 residues.

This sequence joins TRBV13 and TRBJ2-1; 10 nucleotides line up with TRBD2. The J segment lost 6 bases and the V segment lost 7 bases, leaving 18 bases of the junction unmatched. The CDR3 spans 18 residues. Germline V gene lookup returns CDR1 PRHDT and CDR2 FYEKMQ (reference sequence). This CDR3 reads CASTVFLGDRTSGNEQFF. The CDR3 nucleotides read TGTGCCAGCACCGTCTTCTTGGGGGATAGGACTAGCGGCAATGAGCAGTTCTTC.